Each of the 32 T cell receptor beta chains below was sequenced from the same sample in a study of Ad26.COV2.S vaccination and SARS-CoV-2 variants. Treatment noted: around 19 received Ad26.COV2.S at low or high dose, single or two shots; roughly five received placebo; per-sample allocation not given. Following the first vaccine or placebo injection, samples were taken on day 63. Only in-frame clones appear in the TCRdb table, and some are missing; sequencing was by immunoSEQ multiplex PCR. Found here are about 280,000 clones, approximately 87% of them singletons; the top ten hold more than 2.5%. The sample in question was peripheral blood, obtained in a trial of Ad26.COV2.S vaccine versus placebo. The origin of the receptors is a person aged 18-60 years who received the Ad26.COV2.S COVID-19 vaccine or a placebo.

The rearrangement links TRBV5-1 to TRBJ2-1; 7 bases agree with TRBD1. Germline CDR1 SGHRS, CDR2 YFSETQ. The CDR3 totals 14 residues. The junction had 4 bases not matched to a gene; V was cut back by 7 bases and J by 0 bases. The CDR3 loop is CASGTGASYNEQFF. DNA of the CDR3: TGCGCCAGCGGAACAGGGGCCTCCTACAATGAGCAGTTCTTC.

V gene TRBV15 combines with J gene TRBJ1-1; 7 bases line up with TRBD1. CDR3 size: 14 residues. J was trimmed by 1 base and V by 5 bases; bases with no gene match: 4. Germline V gives CDR1 LNHNV, CDR2 YYDKDF (reference sequence). CDR3 in amino acids: CATSWGQKNTEAFF. The CDR3 nucleotides are TGTGCCACCAGCTGGGGACAGAAGAACACTGAAGCTTTCTTT.

This clone was seen a handful of times. J is TRBJ2-7 and V is TRBV5-1; TRBD2 agrees at 12 bases. V shed 4 bases, J shed 2 bases, and the junction held 4 bases outside the gene matches. Germline V gene data show CDR1 as SGHRS and CDR2 as YFSETQ. The CDR3 runs 15 residues. CDR3 amino acids: CASSDRLAGAYEQYF. The CDR3 coding sequence is TGCGCCAGCAGCGACCGACTAGCGGGAGCCTACGAGCAGTACTTC.

V usage is TRBV4-1 and J usage is TRBJ1-2; no definite D call. V was cut by 1 base and J by 1 base, with 7 bases left in between. CDR3 length equals 14 residues. CDR1 and CDR2 from the germline V gene are MGHRA and YSYEKL. The CDR3 nucleotides are TGCGCCAGCAGCCAAGTGTCAGTTAACTATGGCTACACCTTC. Protein sequence: CASSQVSVNYGYTF.

The chain links TRBV7-9 to TRBJ2-2, with D tentatively TRBD1 (6 bases). From germline, CDR1 is SEHNR and CDR2 FQNEAQ (reference sequence). This CDR3 spans 17 amino acids. The V end was cut by 5 bases, the J end by 3 bases, with 19 bases between. The CDR3 DNA reads TGTGCCAGCAGCGCTTTGGACAGACCAACATACACCGGGGAGCTGTTTTTT. This gives the protein CASSALDRPTYTGELFF.

This chain links TRBV5-6 with TRBJ1-5; the D is unclear. The germline gives CDR1 SGHDT, CDR2 YYEEEE. V was pared by 1 base and J by 2 bases, with 7 bases between. The CDR3 loop spans 14 amino acids. CDR3 nucleotides: TGTGCCAGCAGCTTGATGAGGGGCAATCAGCCCCAGCATTTT. This sequence encodes CASSLMRGNQPQHF.

The chain combines TRBV5-1 with TRBJ2-5; D call uncertain. Germline CDR1 is SGHRS and CDR2 is YFSETQ. V was pared by 5 bases and J by 5 bases, with 13 bases between. The CDR3 loop spans 13 amino acids. The CDR3 sequence is CASSRAVEETQYF. The CDR3 nucleotides read TGCGCCAGCAGTAGAGCTGTCGAGGAGACCCAGTACTTC. The full variable domain, in which reference TRBV5-1 and TRBJ2-5 provide the parts outside the CDR3, is KAGVTQTPRYLIKTRGQQVTLSCSPISGHRSVSWYQQTPGQGLQFLFEYFSETQRNKGNFPGRFSGRQFSNSRSEMNVSTLELGDSALYLCASSRAVEETQYFGPGTRLLVL.

This clone was counted a few times. J is TRBJ1-5 and V is TRBV27; weak D call: TRBD1 (6 bases). Deletions cut 8 bases from V and 5 bases from J, with 13 bases between. This CDR3 contains 13 residues. Germline lookup yields CDR1 MNHEY and CDR2 SMNVEV (reference sequence). The CDR3 bases are TGTGCCAGCCAATCCTACAGGGATCAGCCCCAGCATTTT. Residues: CASQSYRDQPQHF.

V usage is TRBV9 and J usage is TRBJ2-7, with D hard to call. The V end lost 0 bases, the J end lost 2 bases, and 12 bases lay between the germline ends. From germline, CDR1 is SGDLS and CDR2 YYNGEE. The CDR3 consists of 15 residues. The CDR3 sequence is CASSVAGTGPYEQYF. The CDR3 DNA reads TGTGCCAGCAGCGTAGCCGGAACTGGGCCCTACGAGCAGTACTTC.

The chain uses TRBV9 and TRBJ2-5; no clear D. V lost 0 bases and J lost 1, with 7 bases in between. The CDR3 sequence is 14 residues long. Germline V gives CDR1 SGDLS, CDR2 YYNGEE. The CDR3 region is CASSVGNGQETQYF. The CDR3 region has the DNA TGTGCCAGCAGCGTAGGCAACGGCCAAGAGACCCAGTACTTC.

J is TRBJ2-3 and V is TRBV5-4, with 9 nucleotides matching TRBD1. The CDR3 sequence is 16 residues long. Trimming removed 2 bases from V and 1 base from J; junction bases left unmatched: 5. The V gene's germline CDR1 is SGHNT and CDR2 YYREEE (reference sequence). CDR3 nucleotide sequence: TGTGCCAGCAGCTTACGACGGACAGGGGGCACAGATACGCAGTATTTT. This encodes CASSLRRTGGTDTQYF.

This chain connects TRBV7-2 to TRBJ2-7; D is perhaps TRBD2 (6 bases). Germline V gene lookup returns CDR1 SGHTA and CDR2 FQGNSA. The V end was cut by 1 base, the J end by 6 bases, with 10 bases between. The CDR3 covers 13 residues. The CDR3 is CASSLGLVGEQYF. Written as DNA, the CDR3 is TGTGCCAGCAGCTTAGGACTAGTGGGCGAGCAGTACTTC.

The chain uses TRBV6-2 or TRBV6-3 and TRBJ1-1; no clear D. Trimming removed 1 base from V and 8 bases from J, with 8 bases in between. Germline assignment: CDR1 MNHEY and CDR2 SVGEGT. The CDR3 covers 12 residues. The CDR3 nucleotides read TGTGCCAGCAGTTACTGGGAAGCGGAAGCTTTCTTT. Translating it yields CASSYWEAEAFF.

The chain couples TRBV18 to TRBJ2-1; 8 bases agree with TRBD1. Per the germline V gene, CDR1 is KGHSH and CDR2 is LQKENI. The trim removed 4 bases at V and 3 bases at J, leaving 2 bases unmatched. The CDR3 loop spans 14 amino acids. The CDR3 DNA reads TGTGCCAGCTCACTAGACAGGGGCTACAATGAGCAGTTCTTC. Protein sequence: CASSLDRGYNEQFF.

This rearrangement joins TRBV6-5 to TRBJ1-2; 7 nucleotides align to TRBD1. Germline V CDR1 and CDR2: MNHEY, SVGAGI. The CDR3 spans 15 residues. Trimming took 0 bases from V and 4 from J; bases not matched to a gene: 5. CDR3 bases: TGTGCCAGCAGTTACTCGAAGGGACAGACCTATGGCTACACCTTC. Its protein is CASSYSKGQTYGYTF.

V gene TRBV29-1 combines with J gene TRBJ1-1; D remains unclear. Looked up from germline, CDR1 is SQVTM and CDR2 is ANQGSEA. CDR3 length: 15 amino acids. Trimming pared 4 bases from V and 1 base from J, leaving 16 bases between. The CDR3 reads CSVVEVGPQNTEAFF. The CDR3 DNA reads as TGCAGCGTTGTTGAAGTAGGCCCGCAGAACACTGAAGCTTTCTTT.

The CDR3 sequence is CAWSAGQKVYGYTF. The CDR3 bases are TGTGCCTGGAGCGCGGGACAGAAAGTTTATGGCTACACCTTC. This sequence joins TRBV30 and TRBJ1-2, with 7 nucleotides matching TRBD1. Germline V CDR1 and CDR2: GTSNPN, SVGIG (reference sequence). The CDR3 spans 14 residues. V was pared by 3 bases and J by 5 bases, with 9 bases of the junction left unmatched. Full variable domain (remainder filled in from reference TRBV30 and TRBJ1-2): SQTIHQWPATLVQPVGSPLSLECTVEGTSNPNLYWYRQAAGRGLQLLFYSVGIGQISSEVPQNLSASRPQDRQFILSSKKLLLSDSGFYLCAWSAGQKVYGYTFGSGTRLTVV.

The chain has TRBV7-2 and TRBJ2-3; 9 bases are a match to TRBD2. The CDR3 has 16 amino acids. With V trimmed by 2 bases and J by 5 bases, 8 bases remained unmatched. Germline V CDR1 and CDR2: SGHTA, FQGNSA. The CDR3 sequence: CASSLTREGRRDTQYF. The CDR3 DNA is TGTGCCAGCAGCTTAACGCGGGAGGGCAGGAGAGATACGCAGTATTTT.

The chain uses TRBV24-1 and TRBJ2-7; D unclear. Germline V gene data show CDR1 as KGHDR and CDR2 as SFDVKD. V lost 5 bases and J lost 0, with 16 bases in between. CDR3 size: 16 residues. DNA for the CDR3: TGTGCCACCAGTGCCCATCAGGACCTATACTCCTACGAGCAGTACTTC. Protein: CATSAHQDLYSYEQYF.

The CDR3 DNA follows: TGTGCCACCCTGACAGGGGGCCCGTTCTTGAACATTCAGTACTTC. Protein sequence: CATLTGGPFLNIQYF. The chain combines TRBV2 with TRBJ2-4; TRBD1 matches 10 bases. V shed 10 bases, J shed 7 bases, and the junction held 13 bases outside the gene matches. The CDR3 runs to 15 residues. Germline V gene data show CDR1 as SNHLY and CDR2 as FYNNEI.

V gene TRBV7-2 combines with J gene TRBJ1-5, with D tentatively TRBD1 (5 bases). The CDR3 consists of 13 residues. Germline-derived CDR1 and CDR2 are SGHTA and FQGNSA. With 4 bases removed from V and 4 bases from J, the gap between germline ends came to 8 bases. CDR3: CASSSRQNQPQHF. DNA of the CDR3: TGTGCCAGCAGCTCGAGACAGAATCAGCCCCAGCATTTT.

The chain uses TRBV4-1 and TRBJ2-1; 8 nucleotides line up with TRBD2. From germline, CDR1 is MGHRA and CDR2 YSYEKL. The CDR3 length is 18 residues. J lost 6 bases, V lost 2 bases, and 15 bases had no gene match. The CDR3 is CASSQFGPRLSGTNEQFF. The CDR3 DNA follows: TGCGCCAGCAGCCAATTTGGGCCGCGCCTTAGCGGGACCAATGAGCAGTTCTTC.

This chain links TRBV19 with TRBJ2-7; 7 nucleotides line up with TRBD1. The CDR3 has 12 amino acids. Germline V gene sequence: CDR1 LNHDA, CDR2 SQIVND (reference sequence). The CDR3 DNA follows: TGTGCTACTACGGGACAGTTCTACGAGCAGTACTTC. Translated, it gives CATTGQFYEQYF. Using reference TRBV19 and TRBJ2-7 for the parts outside the CDR3, the full variable domain is DGGITQSPKYLFRKEGQNVTLSCEQNLNHDAMYWYRQDPGQGLRLIYYSQIVNDFQKGDIAEGYSVSREKKESFPLTVTSAQKNPTAFYLCATTGQFYEQYFGPGTRLTVT.

The chain is built from TRBV5-1 and TRBJ2-7, with 7 bases lining up with TRBD2. Trimming removed 3 bases from V and 0 bases from J; junction bases left unmatched: 9. The CDR3 loop spans 16 amino acids. Germline values: CDR1 SGHRS, CDR2 YFSETQ. The CDR3 bases are TGCGCCAGCAGCTGGGGGGGTGACCCAAGCTCCTACGAGCAGTACTTC. Translation: CASSWGGDPSSYEQYF.

V is TRBV18 and J is TRBJ2-1, with 9 nucleotides matching TRBD2. V gave up 7 bases and J gave up 1 base; unmatched junction bases: 5. Germline V gene data show CDR1 as KGHSH and CDR2 as LQKENI. The CDR3 extends over 15 amino acids. In nucleotides, the CDR3 is TGTGCCAGCTGGGATAGCGGGAGATCCTACAATGAGCAGTTCTTC. The encoded protein is CASWDSGRSYNEQFF.

The chain carries TRBV29-1 and TRBJ2-3; tentatively, D is TRBD1 (5 bases). CDR3 length equals 14 residues. The germline V and J ends were trimmed by 0 bases and 9 bases, with 16 bases remaining between them. CDR1 and CDR2 from the germline V gene are SQVTM and ANQGSEA. The chain's CDR3 is CSVEDGARLYTQYF. CDR3 coding DNA: TGCAGCGTTGAAGATGGGGCCAGGTTGTACACGCAGTATTTT.

CDR3 sequence (DNA): TGTGCCACCAGCACGGCCCGTAACGAGCAGTACTTC. Protein product: CATSTARNEQYF. The V gene is TRBV15, the J gene TRBJ2-7; D remains ambiguous. This CDR3 has 12 amino acids. V lost 4 bases to trimming and J lost 5 bases, with 9 bases between them. Germline lookup yields CDR1 LNHNV and CDR2 YYDKDF (reference sequence). Based on the CDR3 plus reference TRBV15 and TRBJ2-7, the full variable domain is DAMVIQNPRYQVTQFGKPVTLSCSQTLNHNVMYWYQQKSSQAPKLLFHYYDKDFNNEADTPDNFQSRRPNTSFCFLDIRSPGLGDTAMYLCATSTARNEQYFGPGTRLTVT.

This clone appeared once. J is TRBJ2-3 and V is TRBV6-6; D may be TRBD2 (5 bases). This CDR3 region has 14 residues. The germline CDR1 and CDR2 sequences are MNHNY and SVGAGI (reference sequence). Trimming left V 5 bases short and J 6 bases short, with 15 bases between. CDR3 sequence: CASSPLAGVDTQYF. CDR3 sequence (DNA): TGTGCCAGCAGTCCCCTTGCCGGGGTGGATACGCAGTATTTT.

This clone is a singleton in its sample. The rearrangement links TRBV6-5 to TRBJ1-1; TRBD1 matches 8 bases. CDR1 and CDR2 (germline): MNHEY, SVGAGI. This CDR3 spans 15 amino acids. The trim removed 5 bases at V and 12 bases at J, leaving 17 bases unmatched. CDR3 DNA: TGTGCCAGCAGTCCGCGGACAGGGCTGGGAACAGTGACTTTCTTT. Translating gives CASSPRTGLGTVTFF.

The chain has TRBV6-5 and TRBJ1-5; TRBD1 aligns across 9 bases. The CDR3 has 15 residues. Per the germline V gene, CDR1 is MNHEY and CDR2 is SVGAGI. J was trimmed by 3 bases and V by 7 bases; bases with no gene match: 7. CDR3 region: CASKRGQGTNQPQHF. DNA of the CDR3: TGTGCCAGCAAAAGAGGACAGGGGACCAATCAGCCCCAGCATTTT.

J is TRBJ2-7 and V is TRBV19; D is undetermined. V was trimmed by 3 bases and J by 3 bases, leaving 6 bases between them. CDR1 is LNHDA and CDR2 is SQIVND in the germline V gene (reference sequence). This CDR3 comprises 12 residues. CDR3 sequence reads: CASSIRGYEQYF. Here the CDR3 DNA reads TGTGCCAGTAGTATCCGAGGCTACGAGCAGTACTTC.

V gene TRBV19 combines with J gene TRBJ2-6; tentative D call: TRBD1 (6 bases). Trimming removed 4 bases from V and 2 bases from J, with 9 bases in between. The germline V gene has CDR1 LNHDA and CDR2 SQIVND (reference sequence). The CDR3 consists of 15 residues. This chain's CDR3 is CASSNRVPGANVLTF. In nucleotides, the CDR3 is TGTGCCAGTAGTAACAGGGTCCCTGGGGCCAACGTCCTGACTTTC.